This note documents a single T cell receptor (beta chain) sequence. Using immunoSEQ multiplex PCR, the repertoire was profiled, and TCRdb retains in-frame clones only, with some absent. The sample yields 730,000 or so clones, about two thirds seen once. CDR1 is SNHLY and CDR2 is FYNNEI in the germline V gene. The V end lost 6 bases, the J end lost 1 base, and 9 bases lay between the germline ends. The CDR3 is 14 residues long. This sample stems from a study of shared clonotypes between healthy human individuals. This rearrangement joins TRBV2 to TRBJ2-2; either TRBD1 or TRBD2 may supply D (6 bases each). Sequenced input: memory CD4+ T cells sorted from blood. Subset reported: CD45RA-negative fraction. This clonotype was sampled from a woman in her twenties or thirties in good health. The CDR3 loop reads CASSAGQNTGELFF. The CDR3 DNA reads TGTGCCAGCAGCGCGGGACAGAACACCGGGGAGCTGTTTTTT.